This T cell receptor (beta chain) was retrieved from a study of identical twins. General observations from the study: Diverse VJ usage suggested most zero-insertion clonotypes were not invariant T cells.

From the 5' RACE reads, TCRdb called clonotypes with MiXCR, one entry per CDR3 protein. This table holds fewer than 500,000 distinct CDR3 sequences, around 24% found once. This clonotype has just a few counts. No antigen is known for it. Deletions cut 3 bases from V and 3 bases from J, with 6 bases between. CDR3 length: 12 amino acids. Germline lookup yields CDR1 DFQATT and CDR2 SNEGSKA (reference sequence). The data also belong to a second study, concerning T cells expressing NK-cell markers.

The receptor was derived from a woman aged 18-29 years in good health. Sequencing was performed on CD4+ T cells sorted from blood. V is TRBV20-1 and J is TRBJ2-1; no reliable D call. The CDR3 sequence is CSASYNYNEQFF. In DNA, the CDR3 is TGCAGTGCTAGTTACAACTACAATGAGCAGTTCTTC.